Reported below is one T cell receptor beta chain. Antigen unknown. The entry originates in a study of siplizumab effects on memory and regulatory T cells. General observations from the study: In the presence of siplizumab, alloreactive sequences traceable to unstimulated CD4+ memory cells were significantly reduced. The authors could not assign a naive or memory phenotype to roughly 75-96% of proliferating CD4+ or CD8+ clones.

The CDR3 is 15 amino acids. The ends were cut back, 0 bases at V and 5 bases at J, with 11 bases in the middle. Germline CDR1 MGHRA, CDR2 YSYEKL. TCR templates numbering 90,000 to 100,000 were assayed per sample. Here immunoSEQ multiplex PCR was the method, and the copy in TCRdb shows in-frame clones only, minus some. The sample has tens of thousands of clones, about 89% seen once. This clonotype was obtained from a human donor in good health. V and J are TRBV4-1 and TRBJ2-1; D uncertain. The sequenced sample was CD8+ T cells sorted from blood. The CDR3 nucleotides read TGCGCCAGCAGCCAAGAGATACCCCGAAACAATGAGCAGTTCTTC. Protein: CASSQEIPRNNEQFF.